The rows below give T cell receptor beta chains drawn from one sample of a study of post-analysis software for immune sequencing data. One entry per CDR3 protein results from TCRdb running MiXCR on the PCR reads. The sample comprises hundreds of thousands of distinct CDR3 sequences, 30% to 45% of which are singletons, and 4% to 6% rests with the top ten. The source material was blood. The receptors here all came from a girl between 10 and 17 years old with multiple sclerosis. CDR3s include the opening cysteine and the closing phenylalanine or tryptophan. The D gene is left open where the match is weak. Not every row has a clone size; where given, it reads once, few, many or a size class.

TRBV12-3/TRBV12-4	TRBJ2-6	NA	few	CASSSGANVRTF	TGTGCCAGCAGCTCCGGGGCCAACGTCCGGACTTTC
TRBV3-1	TRBJ1-2	NA	NA	CASSLRPFLGGDYGYTF	TGTGCCAGCAGTCTTCGCCCCTTTCTGGGGGGAGACTATGGCTACACCTTC
TRBV5-1	TRBJ2-1	NA	once	CASSEQGSSYNEQFF	TGCGCCAGCAGCGAGCAGGGAAGCTCCTACAATGAGCAGTTCTTC
TRBV5-1	TRBJ1-6	NA	few	CASSLGDSGREDSPPHF	TGCGCCAGCAGCTTGGGGGACTCCGGGAGGGAGGATTCACCCCCCCACTTT
TRBV7-7	TRBJ2-5	TRBD1	NA	CASSFRQGAHETQYF	TGTGCCAGCAGCTTTAGACAGGGGGCGCATGAGACCCAGTACTTC
TRBV3-1	TRBJ2-3	NA	many	CASSLNSQSSQYF	TGTGCCAGCAGCTTAAACTCGCAATCGTCGCAGTATTTT
TRBV27	TRBJ1-5	TRBD1	NA	CASKRTGLSQPQHF	TGTGCCAGCAAGAGGACAGGGTTGAGTCAGCCCCAGCATTTT
TRBV12-3/TRBV12-4	TRBJ1-3	TRBD1	few	CASSSWTGGFGNTIYF	TGTGCCAGCAGTTCCTGGACAGGGGGCTTTGGAAACACCATATATTTT
TRBV7-6	TRBJ1-1	TRBD1	many	CASSLGTGKYTEAFF	TGTGCCAGCAGCTTAGGGACAGGGAAGTATACTGAAGCTTTCTTT
TRBV5-1	TRBJ2-1	TRBD2	many	CASSLGWTGGQREQFF	TGCGCCAGCAGCTTGGGGTGGACGGGAGGCCAGCGAGAGCAGTTCTTC
TRBV5-1	TRBJ1-1	NA	NA	CASSSDNRETEAFF	TGCGCCAGCAGCAGCGACAACAGGGAGACTGAAGCTTTCTTT
TRBV10-3	TRBJ2-1	NA	few	CATQAVPELYNEQFF	TGTGCCACCCAGGCAGTACCCGAGCTCTACAATGAGCAGTTCTTC
TRBV9	TRBJ2-7	TRBD1	NA	CASSPRPGTGRYEQYF	TGTGCCAGCAGCCCCCGTCCCGGGACAGGGCGCTACGAGCAGTACTTC
TRBV7-2	TRBJ2-1	TRBD2	NA	CASSPLASGGGNEQFF	TGTGCCAGCAGCCCACTGGCTAGCGGGGGGGGCAATGAGCAGTTCTTC
TRBV20-1	TRBJ2-1	TRBD2	NA	CSANQRTSGYNEQFF	TGCAGTGCGAACCAAAGGACTAGCGGTTACAATGAGCAGTTCTTC
TRBV5-8	TRBJ1-2	NA	NA	CASIRYQSGYGYTF	TGTGCCAGCATCCGGTATCAGTCGGGCTATGGCTACACCTTC
TRBV19	TRBJ1-5	TRBD1	many	CASSPDRALNQPQHF	TGTGCCAGTAGCCCAGACAGGGCCCTCAATCAGCCCCAGCATTTT
TRBV27	TRBJ2-3	NA	many	CASRIYRPEPGDTQYF	TGTGCCAGCAGAATATACCGCCCCGAGCCCGGGGATACGCAGTATTTT
TRBV14	TRBJ2-1	TRBD2	many	CASSRFAGEIDNEQFF	TGTGCCAGCAGCCGCTTCGCGGGAGAGATAGACAATGAGCAGTTCTTC
TRBV19	TRBJ2-2	NA	NA	CASSNSGLGSNTGELFF	TGTGCCAGTAGTAATTCCGGACTGGGGTCGAACACCGGGGAGCTGTTTTTT
TRBV28	TRBJ1-2	TRBD1	few	CASSLPWQGGYGYTF	TGTGCCAGCAGTTTACCCTGGCAGGGGGGGTATGGCTACACCTTC
TRBV12-3/TRBV12-4	TRBJ1-1	NA	NA	CASSFNRGNTEAFF	TGTGCCAGCAGTTTTAATCGGGGGAACACTGAAGCTTTCTTT
TRBV6-5	TRBJ1-4	TRBD1	NA	CASSHGRTGNEKLFF	TGTGCCAGCAGTCACGGGAGGACAGGGAATGAAAAACTGTTTTTT
TRBV5-1	TRBJ1-2	NA	many	CASSLDGPEGTF	TGCGCCAGCAGCTTGGACGGCCCGGAAGGCACCTTC
TRBV14	TRBJ2-7	NA	NA	CASSLGGFTYEQYF	TGTGCCAGCAGCCTGGGGGGCTTCACCTACGAGCAGTACTTC
TRBV10-1	TRBJ2-1	NA	many	CASSSGTAEQFF	TGCGCCAGCAGCTCGGGGACTGCTGAGCAGTTCTTC
TRBV30	TRBJ2-5	NA	NA	CAWTPLGGAGTQYF	TGTGCCTGGACCCCCTTAGGGGGGGCCGGGACCCAGTACTTC
TRBV4-2	TRBJ2-3	NA	few	CASSRSISDTQYF	TGTGCCAGCAGCCGCAGCATTTCAGATACGCAGTATTTT
TRBV5-6	TRBJ2-1	NA	many	CASSMGLSSYNEQFF	TGTGCCAGCAGCATGGGCCTCAGCTCCTACAATGAGCAGTTCTTC
TRBV5-1	TRBJ1-4	TRBD1	NA	CASSSGQGREKRFF	TGCGCCAGCAGCTCGGGACAGGGTCGTGAAAAACGGTTTTTT
TRBV4-1	TRBJ2-1	TRBD2	many	CASSQGTSGYNEQFF	TGCGCCAGCAGCCAAGGGACTAGCGGGTACAATGAGCAGTTCTTC
TRBV12-3/TRBV12-4	TRBJ1-2	TRBD1	NA	CASRPGGGHNYGYTF	TGTGCCAGCAGGCCCGGAGGGGGCCATAACTATGGCTACACCTTC
TRBV6-1	TRBJ2-1	TRBD1	many	CASSPQGGEQFF	TGTGCCAGCAGTCCACAGGGGGGTGAGCAGTTCTTC
TRBV21-1	TRBJ2-1	NA	NA	CASSKGGSGGPCREQFF	TGTGCCAGCAGCAAAGGAGGTTCGGGGGGGCCTTGTCGAGAGCAGTTCTTC
TRBV7-2	TRBJ2-5	TRBD2	many	CASSLVSSGRQETQYF	TGTGCCAGCAGCTTAGTGTCTAGCGGAAGACAAGAGACCCAGTACTTC
TRBV6-1	TRBJ2-3	TRBD2	NA	CASSATSGGSTDTQYF	TGTGCCAGCAGCGCCACTAGCGGGGGGTCCACAGATACGCAGTATTTT
TRBV12-3/TRBV12-4	TRBJ1-1	NA	many	CASGAGLTEAFF	TGTGCCAGCGGCGCAGGGCTAACTGAAGCTTTCTTT
TRBV19	TRBJ1-5	NA	NA	CASSTSVHTSNQPPHF	TGTGCCAGTAGTACCTCAGTGCACACTAGCAATCAGCCCCCGCATTTT
TRBV5-1	TRBJ2-7	NA	NA	CASSFRSLDEQYF	TGCGCCAGCAGCTTCCGGTCGTTAGACGAGCAGTACTTC
TRBV30	TRBJ1-2	NA	NA	CAWSPWEASSNYGYTF	TGTGCCTGGAGTCCGTGGGAGGCGTCGTCTAACTATGGCTACACCTTC
TRBV28	TRBJ2-5	NA	many	CASREGSGETQYF	TGTGCCAGCAGGGAGGGATCGGGAGAGACCCAGTACTTC
TRBV25-1	TRBJ1-2	TRBD1	many	CASSGTGGNYGYTF	TGTGCCAGCAGTGGGACAGGGGGGAACTATGGCTACACCTTC
TRBV9	TRBJ1-2	NA	NA	CASSPRTESNYGYTF	TGTGCCAGCAGCCCCCGGACAGAGAGTAACTATGGCTACACCTTC
TRBV4-2	TRBJ1-1	NA	few	CASSQGGSSEAFF	TGTGCCAGCAGCCAAGGGGGCTCGAGTGAAGCTTTCTTT
TRBV20-1	TRBJ2-3	TRBD2	many	CSAAAFFSGRASTQYF	TGCAGTGCTGCGGCTTTCTTCAGCGGGAGGGCCAGTACGCAGTATTTT
TRBV7-9	TRBJ2-1	TRBD1	many	CASIRDRESLAISYNEQFF	TGTGCCAGCATCCGGGACAGGGAATCCCTAGCCATCTCCTACAATGAGCAGTTCTTC
TRBV15	TRBJ1-2	NA	NA	CTTSRDGDGLYGCTF	NA
TRBV4-2	TRBJ1-5	NA	many	CASSQAGLQPQHF	TGTGCCAGCAGCCAAGCCGGCCTCCAGCCCCAGCATTTT
TRBV5-1	TRBJ2-3	TRBD2	many	CASSPPGLAPTDTQYF	TGCGCCAGCAGCCCACCGGGACTAGCGCCCACAGATACGCAGTATTTT
TRBV28	TRBJ2-2	NA	NA	CASSLLSSTVGELFF	TGTGCCAGCAGTTTACTGTCCAGCACAGTCGGGGAGCTGTTTTTT
TRBV12-3/TRBV12-4	TRBJ1-2	TRBD1	many	CASTNRGANYGYTF	TGTGCCAGCACTAACAGGGGAGCTAACTATGGCTACACCTTC
TRBV7-6	TRBJ1-2	TRBD1	NA	CAGNLRDRGVYGYTF	TGTGCCGGCAACTTAAGGGACAGGGGCGTCTATGGCTACACCTTC